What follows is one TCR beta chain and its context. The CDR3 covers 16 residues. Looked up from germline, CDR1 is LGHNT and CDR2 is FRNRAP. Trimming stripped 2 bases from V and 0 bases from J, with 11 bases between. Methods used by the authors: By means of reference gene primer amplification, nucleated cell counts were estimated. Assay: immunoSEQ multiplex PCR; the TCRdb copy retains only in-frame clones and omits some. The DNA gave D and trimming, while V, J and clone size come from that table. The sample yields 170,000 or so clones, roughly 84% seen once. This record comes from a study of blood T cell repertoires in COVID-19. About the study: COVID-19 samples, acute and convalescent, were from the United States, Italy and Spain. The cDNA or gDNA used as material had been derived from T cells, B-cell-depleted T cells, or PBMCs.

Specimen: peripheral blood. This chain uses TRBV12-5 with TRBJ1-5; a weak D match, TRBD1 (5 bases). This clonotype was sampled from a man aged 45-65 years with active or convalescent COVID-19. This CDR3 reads CASGLRSDSSNQPQHF. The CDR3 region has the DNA TGTGCTAGTGGTTTGCGTTCTGACAGTAGCAATCAGCCCCAGCATTTT. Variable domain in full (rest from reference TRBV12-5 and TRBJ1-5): DARVTQTPRHKVTEMGQEVTMRCQPILGHNTVFWYRQTMMQGLELLAYFRNRAPLDDSGMPKDRFSAEMPDATLATLKIQPSEPRDSAVYFCASGLRSDSSNQPQHFGDGTRLSIL.